This TCR beta chain was captured in a study of T-cell reconstitution after alpha-beta-depleted transplantation in children. This clonotype was counted only a few times. Unique molecular identifiers were incorporated into the prepared TCRbeta library. In TCRdb, the PCR reads were re-called with MiXCR into one record per CDR3 protein. The repertoire holds 490,000 or so distinct CDR3 sequences, about 12% seen once, with around 6% in the top ten. CDR3 size: 19 residues. Germline CDR1 reads LNHNV; CDR2 reads YYDKDF (reference sequence). With 2 bases removed from V and 9 bases from J, the gap between germline ends came to 29 bases.

The material sequenced was PBMCs from the stem cell graft donor, taken from the stem cell graft. The V gene is TRBV15, the J gene TRBJ2-1; a weak D match, TRBD2 (6 bases). The receptor was derived from a human donor who donated a stem cell graft to a child with combined immunodeficiency. The chain's CDR3 is CATSRNPLLEARGRSEQFF. The CDR3 nucleotides read TGTGCCACCAGCAGAAACCCCCTTTTGGAAGCTCGGGGGAGGAGTGAGCAGTTCTTC. The entire variable domain, with the rest obtained from reference TRBV15 and TRBJ2-1, is as follows: DAMVIQNPRYQVTQFGKPVTLSCSQTLNHNVMYWYQQKSSQAPKLLFHYYDKDFNNEADTPDNFQSRRPNTSFCFLDIRSPGLGDTAMYLCATSRNPLLEARGRSEQFFGPGTRLTVL.